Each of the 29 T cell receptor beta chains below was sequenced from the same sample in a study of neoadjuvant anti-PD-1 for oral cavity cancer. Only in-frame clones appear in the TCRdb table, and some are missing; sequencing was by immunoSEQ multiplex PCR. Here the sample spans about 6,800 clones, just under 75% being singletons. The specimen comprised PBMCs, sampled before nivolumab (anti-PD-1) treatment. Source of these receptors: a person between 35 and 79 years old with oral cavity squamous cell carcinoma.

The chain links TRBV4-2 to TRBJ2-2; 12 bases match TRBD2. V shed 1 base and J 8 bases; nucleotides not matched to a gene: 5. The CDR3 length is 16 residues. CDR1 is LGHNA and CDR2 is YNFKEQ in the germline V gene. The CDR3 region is CASSQGLAGEEGELFF. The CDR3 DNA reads TGTGCCAGCAGCCAAGGACTAGCGGGGGAAGAGGGGGAGCTGTTTTTT.

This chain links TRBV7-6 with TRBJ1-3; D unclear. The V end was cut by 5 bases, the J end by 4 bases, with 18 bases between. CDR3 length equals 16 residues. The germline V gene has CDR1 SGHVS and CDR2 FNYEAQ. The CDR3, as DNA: TGTGCCAGCAGCGAGACCTTGTCGGGGAAGGGAAACACCATATATTTT. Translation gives CASSETLSGKGNTIYF.

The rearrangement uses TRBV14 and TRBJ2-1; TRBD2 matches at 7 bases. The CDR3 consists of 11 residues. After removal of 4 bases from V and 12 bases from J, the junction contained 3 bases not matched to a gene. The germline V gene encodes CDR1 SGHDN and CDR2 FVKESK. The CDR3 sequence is CASSPGRGQFF. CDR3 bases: TGTGCCAGCAGCCCTGGGAGGGGGCAGTTCTTC.

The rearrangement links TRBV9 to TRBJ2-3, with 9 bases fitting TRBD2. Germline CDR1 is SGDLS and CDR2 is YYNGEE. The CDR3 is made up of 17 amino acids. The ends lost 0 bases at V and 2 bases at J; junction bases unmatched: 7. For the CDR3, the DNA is TGTGCCAGCAGCGTAGAGGGCGGCGGGGGGGACACAGATACGCAGTATTTT. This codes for CASSVEGGGGDTDTQYF.

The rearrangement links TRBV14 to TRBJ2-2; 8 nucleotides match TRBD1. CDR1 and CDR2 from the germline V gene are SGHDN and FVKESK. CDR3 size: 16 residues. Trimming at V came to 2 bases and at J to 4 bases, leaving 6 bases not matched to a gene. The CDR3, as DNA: TGTGCCAGCAGCCAACTTGGACAGGGTTTCACCGGGGAGCTGTTTTTT. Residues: CASSQLGQGFTGELFF.

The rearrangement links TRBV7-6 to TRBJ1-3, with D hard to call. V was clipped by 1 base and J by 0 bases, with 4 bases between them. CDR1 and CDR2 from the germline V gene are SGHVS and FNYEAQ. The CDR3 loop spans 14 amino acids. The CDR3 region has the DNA TGTGCCAGCAGCTTAGGTAACTCTGGAAACACCATATATTTT. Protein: CASSLGNSGNTIYF.

The DNA for the CDR3 is TGTGCCATCAGTGGAGGACAGGGGAATCGTTCCGGAAACACCATATATTTT. Its translation: CAISGGQGNRSGNTIYF. The chain links TRBV10-3 to TRBJ1-3; 9 bases fit TRBD1. The CDR3 is 17 residues long. Germline-derived CDR1 and CDR2 are ENHRY and SYGVKD. V shed 4 bases and J 4 bases; nucleotides not matched to a gene: 11.

The CDR3 sequence: CASLVAGTDTQYF. The CDR3 DNA follows: TGTGCCAGCCTGGTGGCGGGCACAGATACGCAGTATTTT. J is TRBJ2-3 and V is TRBV5-5; no clear D. V dropped 7 bases and J dropped 1 base, with 10 bases sitting between them. Germline V gives CDR1 SGHKS, CDR2 YYEKEE (reference sequence). This CDR3 region has 13 residues.

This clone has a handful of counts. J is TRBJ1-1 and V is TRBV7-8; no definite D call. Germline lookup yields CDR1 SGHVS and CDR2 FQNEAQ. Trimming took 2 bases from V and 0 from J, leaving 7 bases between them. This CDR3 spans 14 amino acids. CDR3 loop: CASSLTNLNTEAFF. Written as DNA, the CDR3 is TGTGCCAGCAGCTTAACCAATTTGAACACTGAAGCTTTCTTT.

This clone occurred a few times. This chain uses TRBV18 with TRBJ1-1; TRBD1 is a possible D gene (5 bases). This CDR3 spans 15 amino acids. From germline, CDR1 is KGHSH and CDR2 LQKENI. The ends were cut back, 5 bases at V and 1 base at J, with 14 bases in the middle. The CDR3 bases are TGTGCCAGCTCATCTGACAGAGCTGGGAACACTGAAGCTTTCTTT. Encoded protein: CASSSDRAGNTEAFF.

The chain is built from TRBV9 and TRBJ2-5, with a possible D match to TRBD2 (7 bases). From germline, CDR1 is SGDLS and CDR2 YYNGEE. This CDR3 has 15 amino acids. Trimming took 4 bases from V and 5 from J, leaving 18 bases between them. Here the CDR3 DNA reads TGTGCCAGCAGCCCTAGGGGGGGGGAGCAGGAGACCCAGTACTTC. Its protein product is CASSPRGGEQETQYF.

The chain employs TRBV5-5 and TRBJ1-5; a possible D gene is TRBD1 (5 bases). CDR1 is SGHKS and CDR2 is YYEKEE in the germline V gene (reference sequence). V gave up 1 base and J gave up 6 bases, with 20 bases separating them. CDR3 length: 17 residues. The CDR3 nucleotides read TGTGCCAGCAGCTTGTTCGGGGAGTGGGGGACGGGTCAGCCCCAGCATTTT. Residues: CASSLFGEWGTGQPQHF.

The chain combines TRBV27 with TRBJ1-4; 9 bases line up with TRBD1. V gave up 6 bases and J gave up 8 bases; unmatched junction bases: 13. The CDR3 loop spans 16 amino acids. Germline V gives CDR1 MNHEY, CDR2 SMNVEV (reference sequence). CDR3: CASRMGQGPLEEKLFF. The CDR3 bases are TGTGCCAGCAGAATGGGACAGGGACCCTTGGAAGAAAAACTGTTTTTT. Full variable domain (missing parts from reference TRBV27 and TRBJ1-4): EAQVTQNPRYLITVTGKKLTVTCSQNMNHEYMSWYRQDPGLGLRQIYYSMNVEVTDKGDVPEGYKVSRKEKRNFPLILESPSPNQTSLYFCASRMGQGPLEEKLFFGSGTQLSVL.

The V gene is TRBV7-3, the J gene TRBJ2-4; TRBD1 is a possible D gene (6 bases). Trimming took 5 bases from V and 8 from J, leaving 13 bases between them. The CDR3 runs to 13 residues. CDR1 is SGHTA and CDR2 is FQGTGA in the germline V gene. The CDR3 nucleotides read TGTGCCAGCAGCCCCCAGCAGGGGCACATTCAGTACTTC. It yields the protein CASSPQQGHIQYF.

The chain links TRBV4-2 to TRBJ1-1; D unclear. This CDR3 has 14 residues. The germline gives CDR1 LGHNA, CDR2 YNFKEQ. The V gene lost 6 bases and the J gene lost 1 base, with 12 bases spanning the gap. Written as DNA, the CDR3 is TGTGCCAGCAGATTCGACATCTGGAACACTGAAGCTTTCTTT. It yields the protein CASRFDIWNTEAFF.

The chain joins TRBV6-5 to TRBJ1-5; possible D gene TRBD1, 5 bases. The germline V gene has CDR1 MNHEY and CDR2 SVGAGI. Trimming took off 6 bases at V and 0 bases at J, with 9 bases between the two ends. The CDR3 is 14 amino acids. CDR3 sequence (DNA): TGTGCCAGCAGCCCAGGGTCTAGCAATCAGCCCCAGCATTTT. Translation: CASSPGSSNQPQHF.

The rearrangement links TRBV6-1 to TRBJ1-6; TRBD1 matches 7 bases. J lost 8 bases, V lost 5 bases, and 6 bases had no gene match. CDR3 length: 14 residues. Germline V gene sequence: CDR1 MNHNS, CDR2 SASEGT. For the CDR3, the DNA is TGTGCCAGCAGTCTCGACGACAGGGATTCACCCCTCCACTTT. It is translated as CASSLDDRDSPLHF.

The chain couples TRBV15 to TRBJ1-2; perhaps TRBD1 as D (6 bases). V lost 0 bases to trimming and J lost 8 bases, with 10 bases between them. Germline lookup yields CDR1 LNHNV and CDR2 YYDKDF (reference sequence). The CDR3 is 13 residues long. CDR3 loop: CATSREGAGGYTF. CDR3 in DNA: TGTGCCACCAGCAGAGAGGGGGCGGGCGGCTACACCTTC.

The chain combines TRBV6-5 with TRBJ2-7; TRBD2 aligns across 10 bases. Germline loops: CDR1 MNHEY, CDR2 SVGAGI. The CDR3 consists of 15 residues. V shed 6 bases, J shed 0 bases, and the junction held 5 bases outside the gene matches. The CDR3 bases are TGTGCCAGCAGGGGTAGCGGGGGGTACTCCTACGAGCAGTACTTC. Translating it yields CASRGSGGYSYEQYF.

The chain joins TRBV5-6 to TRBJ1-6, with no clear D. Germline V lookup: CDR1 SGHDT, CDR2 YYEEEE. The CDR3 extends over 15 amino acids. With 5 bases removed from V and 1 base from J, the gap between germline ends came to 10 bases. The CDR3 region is CASSTQQSYNSPLHF. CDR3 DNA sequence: TGTGCCAGCAGTACCCAGCAATCCTATAATTCACCCCTCCACTTT.

CDR3 loop: CASSILGVKDTEAFF. The DNA for the CDR3 is TGTGCCAGTAGTATTCTGGGGGTCAAGGACACTGAAGCTTTCTTT. This sequence joins TRBV19 and TRBJ1-1; D might be TRBD1 (5 bases). The germline gives CDR1 LNHDA, CDR2 SQIVND (reference sequence). This CDR3 region has 15 residues. Trimming shortened V by 3 bases and J by 3 bases, and 14 bases separated the two germline ends.

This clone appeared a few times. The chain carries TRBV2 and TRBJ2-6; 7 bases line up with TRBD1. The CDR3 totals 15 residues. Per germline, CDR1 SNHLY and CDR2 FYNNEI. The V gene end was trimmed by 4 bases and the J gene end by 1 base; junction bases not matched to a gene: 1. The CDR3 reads CASSGQGSGANVLTF. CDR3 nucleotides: TGTGCCAGCAGTGGACAGGGATCTGGGGCCAACGTCCTGACTTTC.

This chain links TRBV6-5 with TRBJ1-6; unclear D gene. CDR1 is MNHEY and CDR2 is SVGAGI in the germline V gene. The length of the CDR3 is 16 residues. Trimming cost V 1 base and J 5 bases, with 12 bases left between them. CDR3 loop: CASSYFGEIHNSPLHF. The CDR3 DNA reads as TGTGCCAGCAGTTACTTTGGGGAAATCCATAATTCACCCCTCCACTTT.

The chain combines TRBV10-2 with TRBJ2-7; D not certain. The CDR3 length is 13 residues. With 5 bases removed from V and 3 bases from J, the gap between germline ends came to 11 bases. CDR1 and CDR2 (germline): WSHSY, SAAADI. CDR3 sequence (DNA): TGCGCCAGCAGTCCCAATTGGGACTACGAGCAGTACTTC. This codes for CASSPNWDYEQYF.

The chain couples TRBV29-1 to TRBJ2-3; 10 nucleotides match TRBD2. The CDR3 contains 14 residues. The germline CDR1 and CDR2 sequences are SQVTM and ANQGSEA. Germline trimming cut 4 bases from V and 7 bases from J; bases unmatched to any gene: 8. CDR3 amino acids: CSVALAGLEYTQYF. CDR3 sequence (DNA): TGCAGCGTTGCACTAGCGGGGTTAGAGTATACGCAGTATTTT.

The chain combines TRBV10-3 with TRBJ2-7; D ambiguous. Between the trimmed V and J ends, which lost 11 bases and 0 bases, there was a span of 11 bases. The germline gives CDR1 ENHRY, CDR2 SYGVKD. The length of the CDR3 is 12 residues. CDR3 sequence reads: CAANSYSYEQYF. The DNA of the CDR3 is TGTGCCGCGAACAGTTACTCCTACGAGCAGTACTTC.

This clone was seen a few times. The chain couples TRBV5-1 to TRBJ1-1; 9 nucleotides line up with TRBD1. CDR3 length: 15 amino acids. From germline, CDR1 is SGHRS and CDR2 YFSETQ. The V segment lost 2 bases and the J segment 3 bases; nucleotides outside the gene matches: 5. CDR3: CASSFTGGADTEAFF. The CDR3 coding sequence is TGCGCCAGCAGCTTCACAGGGGGCGCGGACACTGAAGCTTTCTTT. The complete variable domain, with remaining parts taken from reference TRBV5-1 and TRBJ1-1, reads KAGVTQTPRYLIKTRGQQVTLSCSPISGHRSVSWYQQTPGQGLQFLFEYFSETQRNKGNFPGRFSGRQFSNSRSEMNVSTLELGDSALYLCASSFTGGADTEAFFGQGTRLTVV.

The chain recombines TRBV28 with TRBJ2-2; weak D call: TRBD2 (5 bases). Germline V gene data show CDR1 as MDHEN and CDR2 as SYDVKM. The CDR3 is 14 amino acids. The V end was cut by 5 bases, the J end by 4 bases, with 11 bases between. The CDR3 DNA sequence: TGTGCCAGCAGTCTTCGGGATTTCACCGGGGAGCTGTTTTTT. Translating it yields CASSLRDFTGELFF.

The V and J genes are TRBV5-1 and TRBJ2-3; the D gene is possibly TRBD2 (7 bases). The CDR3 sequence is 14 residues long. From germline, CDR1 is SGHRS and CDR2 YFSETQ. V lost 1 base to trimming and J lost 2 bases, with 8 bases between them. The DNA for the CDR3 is TGCGCCAGCAGCTTGCGGGGGGCCACAGATACGCAGTATTTT. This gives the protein CASSLRGATDTQYF.